This T cell receptor beta chain was sequenced during a study of blood T cell repertoires in COVID-19. Study-level background: Specimens from acute and convalescent COVID-19 originated in the United States, Italy and Spain. In each case, the material was cDNA or gDNA derived from T cells, B-cell-depleted T cells, or PBMCs.

Trimming pared 0 bases from V and 5 bases from J, leaving 10 bases between. CDR1 is GTSNPN, CDR2 SVGIG, per germline (reference sequence). The CDR3 totals 13 residues. Per the study methods: Scientists estimated how many nucleated cells there were by amplifying reference gene primers. Measured with immunoSEQ multiplex PCR; TCRdb has only the in-frame clones, and not every one. V, J and clone size derive from that table, while D and trimming were established from the DNA sequence. The sample lists fewer than 150,000 clones; approximately 84% were seen once. The chain uses TRBV30 and TRBJ1-2; D uncertain. Sequencing used peripheral blood. This receptor was identified in a man aged 50-59 years with acute or convalescent COVID-19. The DNA of the CDR3 is TGTGCCTGGAGTGTAATGGGCCTTTATGGCTACACCTTC. As protein: CAWSVMGLYGYTF.